These 19 T cell receptor beta chains came from one sample sequenced in a study of identical twins. Each CDR3 protein is one row after TCRdb ran MiXCR on the 5' RACE reads. The table has under 900,000 distinct CDR3 sequences, 9% to 15% seen once; the top ten hold around 1.6%. These data were also reused for a study on yellow fever vaccine responses in identical twins.

The sequenced material came from PBMCs. Every receptor here comes from a young woman in good health.

The chain has TRBV28 and TRBJ1-2; the D gene is possibly TRBD1 (5 bases). The length of the CDR3 is 13 residues. Germline V gene sequence: CDR1 MDHEN, CDR2 SYDVKM. Trimming stripped 7 bases from V and 4 bases from J, with 13 bases between. The DNA for the CDR3 is TGTGCCAGCAAGGCCGGGGGTGTCTATGGCTACACCTTC. Translation gives CASKAGGVYGYTF.

The J gene is TRBJ2-1, the V gene TRBV2, with 7 bases lining up with TRBD2. The J segment lost 7 bases and the V segment lost 8 bases, leaving 8 bases of the junction unmatched. There are 13 residues in the CDR3. The germline CDR1 and CDR2 sequences are SNHLY and FYNNEI. CDR3 nucleotides: TGTGCCAGCTTTCCGGGGAGGGTGAATGAGCAGTTCTTC. Its protein is CASFPGRVNEQFF.

This clonotype was observed a few times. The CDR3 here is CASSLLFPSSGNIQYF. As DNA, the CDR3 is TGTGCCAGCAGTTTATTATTTCCTTCCTCGGGAAACATTCAGTACTTC. This chain connects TRBV27 to TRBJ2-4; D uncertain. The germline gives CDR1 MNHEY, CDR2 SMNVEV (reference sequence). CDR3 size: 16 residues. V lost 1 base and J lost 6, with 16 bases in between.

CDR3 in amino acids: CASSPVTGGDTQYF. CDR3 coding DNA: TGTGCCAGCAGCCCGGTTACAGGGGGGGATACGCAGTATTTT. The rearrangement links TRBV12-3 or TRBV12-4 to TRBJ2-3; 8 nucleotides agree with TRBD1. This CDR3 is built from 14 residues. With V trimmed by 6 bases and J by 6 bases, 8 bases remained unmatched.

The genes are TRBV7-9 and TRBJ1-1, with TRBD1 as a possible D gene (5 bases). The CDR3 covers 13 residues. Trimming took off 4 bases at V and 7 bases at J, with 13 bases between the two ends. Germline CDR1 SEHNR, CDR2 FQNEAQ (reference sequence). CDR3 DNA: TGTGCCAGCAGCTCAACCGGGGCCAATGAAGCTTTCTTT. Its translation: CASSSTGANEAFF.

CDR3 DNA: TGCGCCAGCAGCCAACCCCCGGGACTAGCGGGTAACACCGGGGAGCTGTTTTTT. This codes for CASSQPPGLAGNTGELFF. The chain carries TRBV5-1 and TRBJ2-2, with 12 bases matching TRBD2. Germline V gene data show CDR1 as SGHRS and CDR2 as YFSETQ. The CDR3 has 18 amino acids. Losses at the gene ends were 4 bases for V and 2 bases for J; bases not matched to a gene: 9. Full variable domain (remainder filled in from reference TRBV5-1 and TRBJ2-2): KAGVTQTPRYLIKTRGQQVTLSCSPISGHRSVSWYQQTPGQGLQFLFEYFSETQRNKGNFPGRFSGRQFSNSRSEMNVSTLELGDSALYLCASSQPPGLAGNTGELFFGEGSRLTVL.

This clonotype was observed a handful of times. The chain carries TRBV27 and TRBJ2-2; D ambiguous. Trimming pared 4 bases from V and 0 bases from J, leaving 18 bases between. Germline CDR1 is MNHEY and CDR2 is SMNVEV (reference sequence). This CDR3 has 18 residues. The chain's CDR3 is CASSYTPPGAANTGELFF. CDR3 coding DNA: TGTGCCAGCAGTTATACCCCCCCAGGAGCCGCGAACACCGGGGAGCTGTTTTTT.

This clonotype was detected a few times. The chain couples TRBV5-1 to TRBJ2-1; 8 positions match TRBD2. The V gene's germline CDR1 is SGHRS and CDR2 YFSETQ. The CDR3 has 16 residues. V lost 1 base and J lost 5; bases outside the gene matches: 8. The CDR3 spells CASSLFGGGPHNEQFF. The CDR3 DNA is TGCGCCAGCAGCTTGTTTGGCGGGGGGCCCCACAATGAGCAGTTCTTC.

There are a few counts of this clonotype. V and J are TRBV13 and TRBJ2-3; D is possibly TRBD2 (5 bases). Germline lookup yields CDR1 PRHDT and CDR2 FYEKMQ (reference sequence). The length of the CDR3 is 14 residues. V lost 5 bases and J 5 bases, leaving 14 bases between the germline ends. The CDR3 DNA sequence: TGTGCCAGCAGCCCCGGGGTGGGGTTAGATACGCAGTATTTT. Protein sequence: CASSPGVGLDTQYF.

This clonotype was counted a few times. The chain uses TRBV20-1 and TRBJ2-3, with a possible D match to TRBD1 (6 bases). V was trimmed by 7 bases and J by 2 bases, leaving 10 bases between them. Germline V CDR1 and CDR2: DFQATT, SNEGSKA (reference sequence). The CDR3 covers 12 residues. The CDR3 coding sequence is TGCAGTGGGGGGCTGTACACAGATACGCAGTATTTT. Amino acid sequence: CSGGLYTDTQYF.

V is TRBV10-3 and J is TRBJ2-3; TRBD2 matches at 7 bases. The trim removed 6 bases at V and 3 bases at J, leaving 12 bases unmatched. The CDR3 totals 16 residues. The germline CDR1 and CDR2 sequences are ENHRY and SYGVKD. The CDR3 here is CAIRVAGPPLTDTQYF. The CDR3 DNA sequence: TGTGCCATCAGGGTAGCGGGCCCCCCTCTTACAGATACGCAGTATTTT.

The V gene is TRBV4-1, the J gene TRBJ1-1; 8 bases agree with TRBD1. Germline CDR1 and CDR2: MGHRA and YSYEKL. The CDR3 consists of 15 residues. The trim removed 0 bases at V and 4 bases at J, leaving 4 bases unmatched. CDR3 bases: TGCGCCAGCAGCCAAGAAGGGACAGGCGTCACTGAAGCTTTCTTT. Amino acids: CASSQEGTGVTEAFF.

This clonotype was found many times. The chain employs TRBV6-5 and TRBJ2-3, with 13 bases identical to TRBD2. Germline CDR1 is MNHEY and CDR2 is SVGAGI. The CDR3 covers 16 residues. J was trimmed by 6 bases and V by 0 bases; bases with no gene match: 3. CDR3 nucleotides: TGTGCCAGCAGTTACTCAACTAGCGGGGGGGGGGATACGCAGTATTTT. Its translation: CASSYSTSGGGDTQYF.

V and J are TRBV19 and TRBJ2-1; no clear D gene. Trimming took off 7 bases at V and 2 bases at J, with 15 bases between the two ends. The germline gives CDR1 LNHDA, CDR2 SQIVND (reference sequence). The CDR3 sequence is 15 residues long. The DNA for the CDR3 is TGTGCCAGTACCCCGGCTGACCTCCCCTACAATGAGCAGTTCTTC. It yields the protein CASTPADLPYNEQFF.

Ten or more counts support this clonotype. The chain couples TRBV12-3 or TRBV12-4 to TRBJ2-3; 12 nucleotides align to TRBD2. Trimming removed 0 bases from V and 0 bases from J; junction bases left unmatched: 13. The CDR3 runs to 21 residues. Here the CDR3 DNA reads TGTGCCAGCAGTTTAGCGAGGAGGGGACTAGCGGGTCATCAAAGCACAGATACGCAGTATTTT. It specifies CASSLARRGLAGHQSTDTQYF.

CDR3 amino acids: CASSYWQPYNSPLHF. The CDR3 bases are TGTGCCAGCAGTTATTGGCAGCCTTATAATTCACCCCTCCACTTT. This rearrangement joins TRBV6-2 or TRBV6-3 to TRBJ1-6; no definite D call. Germline assignment: CDR1 MNHEY and CDR2 SVGEGT. CDR3 length: 15 amino acids. Trimming shortened V by 3 bases and J by 4 bases, and 10 bases separated the two germline ends.

This clonotype has just a few counts. V and J are TRBV27 and TRBJ2-5, with D perhaps being TRBD1 or TRBD2 (6 bases each). The V and J ends lost 3 bases and 4 bases respectively, with 21 bases between them. The germline gives CDR1 MNHEY, CDR2 SMNVEV (reference sequence). The CDR3 has 17 amino acids. DNA of the CDR3: TGTGCCAGCAGTTTTAGGGCCCCCCGGGGGCTCGGAGAGACCCAGTACTTC. Its protein is CASSFRAPRGLGETQYF.

The V call is TRBV20-1, the J call TRBJ1-6, with D possibly TRBD1 on 6 matching bases. V lost 5 bases to trimming and J lost 7 bases, with 12 bases between them. The CDR3 is 13 amino acids. CDR1 is DFQATT and CDR2 is SNEGSKA in the germline V gene (reference sequence). The CDR3 DNA is TGCAGTGCTGATGGGACACCGAATTCACCCCTCCACTTT. Amino acids: CSADGTPNSPLHF.

This clonotype turned up a few times. The chain joins TRBV11-2 to TRBJ2-2; no definite D call. There are 15 residues in the CDR3. Germline V gene data show CDR1 as SGHAT and CDR2 as FQNNGV. Trimming left V 5 bases short and J 6 bases short, with 16 bases between. The CDR3 coding sequence is TGTGCCAGCAGCATCCGACTCTTTTCCCCCGGGGAGCTGTTTTTT. This encodes CASSIRLFSPGELFF. Supplemented by reference TRBV11-2 and TRBJ2-2, the full variable domain reads EAGVAQSPRYKIIEKRQSVAFWCNPISGHATLYWYQQILGQGPKLLIQFQNNGVVDDSQLPKDRFSAERLKGVDSTLKIQPAKLEDSAVYLCASSIRLFSPGELFFGEGSRLTVL.